This T cell receptor (beta chain) derives from a study of graft-versus-host responses after intestinal transplantation. General study findings and limits: Within the allografts of patients who had graft-donor T cell macrochimerism, graft-versus-host to host-versus-graft clonal ratios were high.

CDR3 size: 15 residues. Germline CDR1 reads MNHNS; CDR2 reads SASEGT. Deletions cut 6 bases from V and 5 bases from J, with 17 bases between. About this clone: The antigen is not known.

The assay was immunoSEQ multiplex PCR, and TCRdb's table has in-frame clones only and misses some. This table holds 77,000 or so clones, approximately 94% found once. The chain couples TRBV6-1 to TRBJ2-1, with D possibly matching TRBD2 (5 bases). The TCR comes from a human donor who received an intestinal transplant. The source material was unstimulated CD8+ T cells sorted from spleen or lymph node cells, sampled before intestinal transplant. Here the CDR3 reads CASSPLAFNHNEQFF. CDR3 DNA: TGTGCCAGCAGCCCGCTAGCTTTTAACCACAATGAGCAGTTCTTC.